These T cell receptor beta chains were read from a single sample in a study of T cell repertoires in cytomegalovirus infection. Antigen specificity for these receptors is unknown. Each CDR3 protein is one row after TCRdb ran MiXCR on the reads. The sample lists roughly 68,000 distinct CDR3 sequences, around 21% seen once, with 65% to 75% in the top ten. Here the sequenced sample was CD8+ T cells from cultured PBMCs, taken from culture after CMV antigen stimulation. These receptor sequences come from a human donor in good health (CMV status not recorded). Some clones in this sample may be carry-over from other donors' samples. Both conserved end residues are part of each CDR3. The D gene is left open where the match is weak. For some rows the clone size is stated as once, few or many, or as a class when expanded; others skip it.

>TRBD2|TRBJ2-3|TRBV6-2/TRBV6-3|few
TGTGCCAGCAGTTACTCTGGGCTAGCGGGGGTTTATAATACGCAGTATTTT
CASSYSGLAGVYNTQYF
>TRBD1|TRBJ2-7|TRBV7-9|few
TGTGCCAGCAGCTTGACAGGGGAACTGTACGAGCAGTACTTC
CASSLTGELYEQYF
>.|TRBJ2-7|TRBV4-1|.
TGCGCCAGCAGCCAATCCCTCCTATACGAGCAGTACTTC
CASSQSLLYEQYF
>TRBD1|TRBJ1-2|TRBV7-8|few
TGTGCCAGCAGCTTAGCAGGACAGGGTCAAGGCTACACCTTC
CASSLAGQGQGYTF
>TRBD2|TRBJ2-1|TRBV4-2|few
TGTGCCAGCAGCCAGGCCACTAGCGGGGGGCTCAATGAGCAGTTCTTC
CASSQATSGGLNEQFF
>.|TRBJ1-1|TRBV29-1|many
TGCAGCGTTGTCCGTCCTACTGAAGCTTTCTTT
CSVVRPTEAFF
>TRBD1|TRBJ2-1|TRBV7-6|.
TGTGCCAGCAGCTCGTACGGACAGGCCGAGAGCTCCTACAATGAGCAGTTCTTC
CASSSYGQAESSYNEQFF
>.|TRBJ2-5|TRBV7-8|few
TGTGCCAGCAGCTTAGCACGGAGCGGGGAGACCCAGTACTTC
CASSLARSGETQYF
>TRBD1|TRBJ2-1|TRBV4-1|few
TGCGCCAGCAGCCAAAACATCCCGGGACAGGGAGTATACAATGAGCAGTTCTTC
CASSQNIPGQGVYNEQFF
>.|TRBJ2-7|TRBV7-6|.
TGTGCCAGCAGCTTACAGGGATTTACCTACGAGCAGTACTTC
CASSLQGFTYEQYF
>TRBD1|TRBJ2-2|TRBV5-6|few
TGTGCCAGCAGCTTGGCCCTGAGGGGGCGCGGGGAGCTGTTTTTT
CASSLALRGRGELFF
>.|TRBJ1-1|TRBV4-3|.
TGCGCCAGCAGCCAAGATATGCCTTTATCGGGGGTGGGGGGTGAAGCTTTCTTT
CASSQDMPLSGVGGEAFF
>.|TRBJ2-3|TRBV7-9|.
TGTGCCAGCAGCGGGGAAGGACGCACAGATACGCAGTATTTT
CASSGEGRTDTQYF
>TRBD1|TRBJ1-1|TRBV11-2|.
TGTGCCAGCAGCTTAGGGACAGGGCCGAACACTGAAGCTTTCTTT
CASSLGTGPNTEAFF
>TRBD2|TRBJ2-7|TRBV6-2/TRBV6-3|.
TGTGCCAGCAGTTACTCGACTAGCGGGGGGTACGAGCAGTACTTC
CASSYSTSGGYEQYF
>TRBD2|TRBJ2-1|TRBV7-2|.
TGTGCCAGCAGACCGGGACTAGCGTATGATGAGCAGTTCTTC
CASRPGLAYDEQFF
>.|TRBJ1-1|TRBV7-8|.
TGTGCCAGCAGCCCTGTGGCCTTTGAAGCTTTCTTT
CASSPVAFEAFF
>.|TRBJ1-2|TRBV12-3/TRBV12-4|.
TGTGCCAGCAGTCCCCCGAACTCTTACTATGGCTACACCTTC
CASSPPNSYYGYTF
>.|TRBJ2-5|TRBV11-2|.
TGTGCCAGCAGCCTTAGAGTGGGACTGACACAAGAGACCCAGTACTTC
CASSLRVGLTQETQYF
>.|TRBJ1-1|TRBV12-3/TRBV12-4|.
TGTGCCAGCAGTTTGGTCAGGGGTGTGAACACTGAAGCTTTCTTT
CASSLVRGVNTEAFF
>TRBD2|TRBJ2-1|TRBV4-1|.
TGCGCCAGCAGGATAGCGGGGGGTTCCTACAATGAGCAGTTCTTC
CASRIAGGSYNEQFF
>TRBD1|TRBJ2-4|TRBV29-1|few
TGCAGCGTTTGGGACAGCCGTTACTCTAACATTCAGTACTTC
CSVWDSRYSNIQYF
>.|TRBJ2-5|TRBV27|.
TGTGCCAGCAGCCCGATTACGATGGAGACCCAGTACTTC
CASSPITMETQYF
>TRBD2|TRBJ2-3|TRBV7-2|few
TGTGCCAGCAGCACCTCTAGCGGGGGTAGCACAGATACGCAGTATTTT
CASSTSSGGSTDTQYF
>.|TRBJ2-1|TRBV5-5|few
TGTGCCAGCAGCCACATGGGCGGGGTTGCGAACGAGCAGTTCTTC
CASSHMGGVANEQFF
>.|TRBJ1-3|TRBV7-9|.
TGTGCCAGCAGCTTAGCCGGGACCAAGACGAGAAACACCATATATTTT
CASSLAGTKTRNTIYF
>TRBD1|TRBJ1-2|TRBV7-2|few
TGTGCCAGCAGCTTAGACCCTGGACAGGGCCTTAACTATGGCTACACCTTC
CASSLDPGQGLNYGYTF
>.|TRBJ2-1|TRBV7-9|.
TGTGCCAGCCTCATCCAGGGGGGGAATGAGCAGCTCTTC
CASLIQGGNEQLF
>.|TRBJ1-5|TRBV12-3/TRBV12-4|few
TGTGCCAGCAGTCTGGACGGTAGCAATCAGCCCCAGCATTTT
CASSLDGSNQPQHF
>.|TRBJ1-2|TRBV7-2|.
TGTGCCAGCAGCCAACTGACAGGTTCTCCTAACTATGGCTACACCTTC
CASSQLTGSPNYGYTF
>.|TRBJ2-1|TRBV11-2|few
TGTGCCAGCAGCTTTCGAGGGCGGGGTAGGGATGAGCAGTTCTTC
CASSFRGRGRDEQFF
>.|TRBJ1-1|TRBV7-9|.
TGTGCCAGCAGCTTACCAGGGTATCCTAGGGACACTGAAGCTTTCTTT
CASSLPGYPRDTEAFF
>TRBD1|TRBJ1-1|TRBV7-6|few
TGTGCCAGTGTAAGAGGGGGCGCGGACACTGAAGCTTTCTTT
CASVRGGADTEAFF
>TRBD1|TRBJ1-1|TRBV7-6|.
TGTGCCAGCAGCCTTCGGGACAGGGGGCGCGAGAACACTGAAGCTTTCTTT
CASSLRDRGRENTEAFF
>.|TRBJ1-4|TRBV7-2|.
TGTGCCAGCAGCTTGGCTGAGGACGAAAAACTGTTTTTT
CASSLAEDEKLFF
>TRBD1|TRBJ1-5|TRBV7-9|few
TGTGCCAGCAGCCCAGACGGACAGGCAAGTAATCAGCCCCAGCATTTT
CASSPDGQASNQPQHF
>.|TRBJ2-5|TRBV7-6|.
TGTGCCAGCAGCTTAGTTCCCCAACTAGCCCTTGCCCAAGAGACCCAGTACTTC
CASSLVPQLALAQETQYF
>.|TRBJ1-1|TRBV7-2|.
TGTGCCAGCAGCTTAAGGCGGGGGATGAACACTGAAGCTTTCTTT
CASSLRRGMNTEAFF
>.|TRBJ2-3|TRBV7-6|many
TGTGCCAGCAGCTTAGCGGGCGGGGCGGCAGATACGCAGTATTTT
CASSLAGGAADTQYF
>.|TRBJ2-3|TRBV12-3/TRBV12-4|.
TGTGCCAGCAGTTTTTTAGGATCGCCGCAAGATACGCAGTATTTT
CASSFLGSPQDTQYF
>.|TRBJ1-1|TRBV4-1|.
TGCGCCAGCAGCCCTTGGGCAGGGGAGAACACTGAAGCTTTCTTT
CASSPWAGENTEAFF
>.|TRBJ1-3|TRBV13|few
TGTGCCAGCAGCCTCCAGGCCCGCAACTTGGATAGCTCTGGAAACACCATATATTTT
CASSLQARNLDSSGNTIYF
>.|TRBJ1-6|TRBV2|.
TGTGCCAGCAGGGAGGGGGTACCCCTCCACTTT
CASREGVPLHF
>TRBD2|TRBJ2-5|TRBV7-6|.
TGTGCCAGCACCCTACCCCGGGGCGGGGGGCCAGTAGAGACCCAGTACTTC
CASTLPRGGGPVETQYF
>.|TRBJ2-3|TRBV28|many
TGTGCCAGCAGTTGGGGGCAAGGGGAGTCAGATACGCAGTATTTT
CASSWGQGESDTQYF
>.|TRBJ2-3|TRBV7-9|.
TGTGCCAGCAGCTTAGTGAACCCTCTCGATACGCAGTATTTT
CASSLVNPLDTQYF